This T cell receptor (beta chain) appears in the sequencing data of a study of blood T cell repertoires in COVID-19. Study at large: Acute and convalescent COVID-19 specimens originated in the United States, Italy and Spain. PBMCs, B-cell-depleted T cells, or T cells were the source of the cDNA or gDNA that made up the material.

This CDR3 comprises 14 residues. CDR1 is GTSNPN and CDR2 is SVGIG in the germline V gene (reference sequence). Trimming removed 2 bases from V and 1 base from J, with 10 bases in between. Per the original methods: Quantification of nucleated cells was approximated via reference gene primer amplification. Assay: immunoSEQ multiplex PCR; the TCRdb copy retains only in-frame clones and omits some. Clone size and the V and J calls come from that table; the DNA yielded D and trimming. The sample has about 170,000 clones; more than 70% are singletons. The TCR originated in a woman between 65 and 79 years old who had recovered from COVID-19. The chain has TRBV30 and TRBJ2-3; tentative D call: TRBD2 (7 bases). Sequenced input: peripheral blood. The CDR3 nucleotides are TGTGCCTGGAGTAAGGGGGGGGGCACAGATACGCAGTATTTT. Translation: CAWSKGGGTDTQYF.